The TCR beta chain under discussion was sequenced for a study of technical replicates of blood from several donors. The protocol was immunoSEQ multiplex PCR, while the TCRdb copy is restricted to in-frame clones and leaves out a portion. The sample shows tens of thousands of clones, approximately 91% of them seen only once. V dropped 2 bases and J dropped 7; count of bases not matched to a gene: 12. Germline V gene sequence: CDR1 GTSNPN, CDR2 SVGIG (reference sequence). The CDR3 is made up of 15 amino acids. The sample was PBMCs. This sequence joins TRBV30 and TRBJ2-7, with 9 bases matching TRBD1. This clonotype was obtained from a human donor in good health. Some clones in this sample may be carry-over from other donors' samples. CDR3 amino acids: CAWSTGTGILLEQYF. The CDR3, as DNA: TGTGCCTGGAGTACAGGGACAGGGATACTGCTGGAGCAGTACTTC. The full variable domain, its missing parts supplied by reference TRBV30 and TRBJ2-7, is SQTIHQWPATLVQPVGSPLSLECTVEGTSNPNLYWYRQAAGRGLQLLFYSVGIGQISSEVPQNLSASRPQDRQFILSSKKLLLSDSGFYLCAWSTGTGILLEQYFGPGTRLTVT.